This T cell receptor beta chain was sequenced during a study of T cell clonality in common variable immunodeficiency. Sequencing was performed with immunoSEQ multiplex PCR; in TCRdb, only in-frame clones are kept and a portion is missing. The record shows about 23,000 clones for this sample, with no singletons present. Study-level results: In common variable immunodeficiency, TCR beta chains reportedly carried fewer deletions and N-nucleotide insertions.

Concerning this clone itself: Antigen unknown. Coverage ceases 3 residues before the CDR3 finishes, and the germline J gene fills in the end.

J gave up 2 bases and V 5 bases, and 8 bases lay outside the gene matches. The CDR3 totals 15 residues. The germline CDR1 and CDR2 sequences are DFQATT and SNEGSKA (reference sequence). CVID subjects were around 14 female and more than 25 male, aged roughly 9 to 70. This sequence joins TRBV20-1 and TRBJ2-7; 11 bases match TRBD2. The clonotype originates from a human donor with common variable immunodeficiency. The sequenced material came from peripheral blood mononuclear cells. This chain's CDR3 is CSASTSGKHTYEQYF. The part of the CDR3 DNA that was read is TGCAGTGCTTCGACTAGCGGGAAGCATACCTACGAG.